This TCR beta chain derives from a study of T cells in Graves' hyperthyroidism and ophthalmopathy (dated by TCRdb to about 2019). With respect to the entire study: Peripheral blood samples were taken at initial diagnosis, before any treatment was given. To identify distinguishing TCR V-J signatures, a discovery cohort of about 95 patients was used, comprising 40 to 45 with Graves' ophthalmopathy and around 60 with stable Graves' hyperthyroidism. An independent validation cohort of around 19 hyperthyroidism patients and about 16 patients who later progressed to ophthalmopathy tested prospective prediction of ophthalmopathy. The approximately 95 discovery patients were divided at random into training and test sets in a 7:3 ratio. In more than five Graves' hyperthyroidism patients, the study also compared T-cell repertoires from thyroid tissue with T-cell repertoires from blood. After sampling, hyperthyroidism patients received methimazole starting at 30 mg daily, and ophthalmopathy patients received high-dose intravenous methylprednisolone. The paper describes TCR Vbeta CDR3 sequencing of 130 to 150 peripheral blood samples, made up of about 41 ophthalmopathy patients, around 78 hyperthyroidism patients and roughly 17 progressor patients. Results and caveats for the whole study, not just this receptor: A 13 V-J signature model separated ophthalmopathy from stable hyperthyroidism, with 87.88% sensitivity and 81% to 83% specificity in cross-validation and 80%/75% in testing. No statistical method was used to fix the sample size in advance, and group allocation was not hidden from the investigators. Most expanded thyroid clonotypes (frequency above 0.001) were also found in blood, which suggests that blood repertoires may mirror thyroid immune responses. In validation, the model predicted progression to ophthalmopathy a median of roughly 6.5 months before onset, with approximately 68% sensitivity and roughly 73% specificity.

In the ophthalmopathy patients, disease was moderately to severely active, with a Clinical Activity Score of 3 or more, a NOSPECS grade of 4 or more, and a duration of less than 3 months. Any patient with an uncontrolled infection, another autoimmune disease, pregnancy or lactation was excluded. Diagnoses relied on clinical symptoms, serum thyroxine and TRAb, thyroid ultrasound and orbital computed tomography. PBMCs were isolated from 10 ml of fresh peripheral blood by Ficoll-Paque density gradient centrifugation. Trizol reagent was used to extract total RNA, and RNA quality was then checked on an Agilent 2100 Bioanalyzer. The cysteine opens and the phenylalanine closes a CDR3 of 15 amino acids. Solely the CDR3 DNA is kept, with 45 bases framed from the first base. CDR1 is given as SGHAT and CDR2 as FQNNGV, both from the germline V gene. V and J are trimmed by 1 base and 0 bases, and the gene matches miss 1 base of the junction.

This clonotype was found many times. Its recognized antigen is unknown. No quality values exist for individual bases; no much larger clone is one base distant. Amplification of TCR beta CDR3 regions was carried out from RNA transcripts. For the first round of RT-PCR on the TCR CDR3, the HTBI primer set was used together with the Qiagen OneStep RT-PCR kit. Libraries were constructed in a second round of multiplex PCR, after which size selection and purification were performed. The libraries were sequenced on an Illumina HiSeq2000 using paired-end 100 bp reads. The authors' analysis ran thus. SOAPnuke was used to process the raw data, throwing out any read that contained adapters or uncalled bases, had a mean Phred below 15, or lacked an exact constant-primer or identifier match. High-quality paired reads were merged with COPE v1.2.5, and unique nucleotide sequences were defined as clonotypes. MiTCR v1.1 was used to align the clonotypes against IMGT TRBV, TRBD and TRBJ reference segments. Only V-J combinations with frequency above 0.0001, covering about 99% of repertoires, were analysed. The TCS score was defined as F50 (clonal expansion) divided by E x V (chaos), with BLOSUM62-based TCRdist calculated between CDR3 peptides within each V-J. Welch's t-statistics and random forest reduced around 520 V-J features to fewer than 15, which were used in a naive Bayes classifier (R e1071). TCRdb trimmed the raw reads at Q25, called clones with MiXCR and kept productive beta chains. Rows are unified per CDR3 protein, each entry keeping the most common DNA and genes. TCRdb's processing, not the authors', yielded these V and J calls. This sample holds a few hundred thousand distinct CDR3 sequences; roughly 15% were observed only once. The top ten clonotypes cover almost 35% of the sample.

Sequencing was carried out using blood. The V gene is TRBV11-2 and the J gene is TRBJ2-7; 9 bases in the middle match TRBD2. This receptor was obtained from a woman in her 40s with Graves' ophthalmopathy. The CDR3 protein is CASSLGAGGSYEQYF. Here is the DNA: TGTGCCAGCAGCTTAGGAGCGGGGGGCTCCTACGAGCAGTACTTC.